This passage covers 12 T cell receptor beta chains from one sample sequenced in a study of blood T cell repertoires in COVID-19. TCRdb's table, derived via immunoSEQ multiplex PCR, lists solely in-frame clones and lacks some. The sample includes more than 250,000 clones, roughly 86% of them seen just once. Sequenced material: peripheral blood. Receptor source: a woman in her forties or fifties with acute or convalescent COVID-19.

This chain links TRBV11-1 with TRBJ2-7; tentatively, D is TRBD1 (6 bases). V was shortened by 5 bases and J by 4 bases, with 15 bases between the two germline ends. Germline loops: CDR1 SGHAT, CDR2 FQDESV (reference sequence). CDR3 size: 14 residues. This CDR3 reads CASSGDRPPYEQYF. The CDR3 coding sequence is TGTGCCAGCAGCGGAGACAGGCCACCATACGAGCAGTACTTC.

The CDR3 DNA sequence: TGTGCCAGCAGCTCGAGTCGGACTAGCGGGAACAATGAGCAGTTCTTC. The encoded protein is CASSSSRTSGNNEQFF. The gene calls are TRBV7-3 and TRBJ2-1; 12 nucleotides align to TRBD2. Germline values: CDR1 SGHTA, CDR2 FQGTGA. CDR3 length: 16 amino acids. V lost 4 bases, J lost 5 bases, and 6 bases stayed unmatched.

V is TRBV4-2 and J is TRBJ2-1; no clear D. CDR1 is LGHNA, CDR2 YNFKEQ, per germline. The CDR3 covers 13 residues. V was clipped by 1 base and J by 9 bases, with 10 bases between them. CDR3 loop: CASSQGYYGEQFF. The DNA for the CDR3 is TGTGCCAGCAGCCAAGGGTACTATGGTGAGCAGTTCTTC.

This sequence joins TRBV27 and TRBJ2-7; 8 nucleotides match TRBD2. Germline loops: CDR1 MNHEY, CDR2 SMNVEV (reference sequence). V shed 6 bases and J 6 bases; nucleotides not matched to a gene: 10. CDR3 length: 14 residues. In DNA, the CDR3 is TGTGCCAGCAGCCGGGGGGCGGGAGGTCCCGAGCAGTACTTC. This sequence encodes CASSRGAGGPEQYF.

The genes are TRBV6-5 and TRBJ1-3; D might be TRBD1 (6 bases). Germline values: CDR1 MNHEY, CDR2 SVGAGI. The CDR3 length is 13 residues. The V and J ends lost 5 bases and 2 bases respectively, with 7 bases between them. The CDR3 protein is CASSTGPGNTIYF. The DNA for the CDR3 is TGTGCCAGCAGTACAGGGCCTGGAAACACCATATATTTT.

The V call is TRBV19, the J call TRBJ2-7; D is ambiguous. Trimming removed 0 bases from V and 2 bases from J, with 8 bases in between. Germline CDR1 is LNHDA and CDR2 is SQIVND (reference sequence). The CDR3 spans 14 residues. This CDR3 is CASSIDRMTYEQYF. The DNA of the CDR3 is TGTGCCAGTAGTATAGACAGGATGACCTACGAGCAGTACTTC.

The chain joins TRBV2 to TRBJ1-5; unclear D gene. Germline CDR1 is SNHLY and CDR2 is FYNNEI. CDR3 length equals 13 residues. The ends were cut back, 1 base at V and 6 bases at J, with 7 bases in the middle. In nucleotides, the CDR3 is TGTGCCAGCAGTGAAGGGGAGGGTCAGCCCCAGCATTTT. Translated: CASSEGEGQPQHF.

This clone turned up a few times. The J gene is TRBJ1-1, the V gene TRBV6-1; 7 positions agree with TRBD1. The CDR3 consists of 17 residues. The germline gives CDR1 MNHNS, CDR2 SASEGT. The V gene end was trimmed by 1 base and the J gene end by 4 bases; junction bases not matched to a gene: 12. CDR3 coding DNA: TGTGCCAGCAGTGAAGGACTAAAGGAGGGGGCCGCCACTGAAGCTTTCTTT. Its protein is CASSEGLKEGAATEAFF.

This clone was observed a few times. The J gene is TRBJ1-2, the V gene TRBV6-1, with D uncertain. CDR3 size: 13 residues. Germline values: CDR1 MNHNS, CDR2 SASEGT. V lost 2 bases and J 5 bases, leaving 9 bases between the germline ends. In DNA, the CDR3 is TGTGCCAGCAGTGAATACGGGGTGTATGGCTACACCTTC. It is translated as CASSEYGVYGYTF.

This chain connects TRBV5-1 to TRBJ1-3, with 10 bases aligning to TRBD1. The germline gives CDR1 SGHRS, CDR2 YFSETQ. Trimming took 2 bases from V and 3 from J; bases not matched to a gene: 8. CDR3 length equals 17 residues. CDR3 bases: TGCGCCAGCAGCTTTCTACCGGGACAGGGGAGTGGAAACACCATATATTTT. Amino acids: CASSFLPGQGSGNTIYF.

The rearrangement uses TRBV30 and TRBJ2-6; TRBD1 aligns across 8 bases. V gave up 4 bases and J gave up 1 base; unmatched junction bases: 12. The CDR3 runs to 18 residues. Germline V gene sequence: CDR1 GTSNPN, CDR2 SVGIG (reference sequence). CDR3 sequence (DNA): TGTGCCTGGACTATGACAGGGGTGGTGGGTTCTGGGGCCAACGTCCTGACTTTC. Translation: CAWTMTGVVGSGANVLTF.

This chain links TRBV6-2 or TRBV6-3 with TRBJ1-2; D is undetermined. V lost 2 bases, J lost 4 bases, and 14 bases lay in between. The CDR3 covers 15 residues. Germline V lookup: CDR1 MNHEY, CDR2 SVGEGT. This CDR3 is CASSYVGYLSYGYTF. CDR3 coding DNA: TGTGCCAGCAGTTACGTTGGTTATTTGAGCTATGGCTACACCTTC.